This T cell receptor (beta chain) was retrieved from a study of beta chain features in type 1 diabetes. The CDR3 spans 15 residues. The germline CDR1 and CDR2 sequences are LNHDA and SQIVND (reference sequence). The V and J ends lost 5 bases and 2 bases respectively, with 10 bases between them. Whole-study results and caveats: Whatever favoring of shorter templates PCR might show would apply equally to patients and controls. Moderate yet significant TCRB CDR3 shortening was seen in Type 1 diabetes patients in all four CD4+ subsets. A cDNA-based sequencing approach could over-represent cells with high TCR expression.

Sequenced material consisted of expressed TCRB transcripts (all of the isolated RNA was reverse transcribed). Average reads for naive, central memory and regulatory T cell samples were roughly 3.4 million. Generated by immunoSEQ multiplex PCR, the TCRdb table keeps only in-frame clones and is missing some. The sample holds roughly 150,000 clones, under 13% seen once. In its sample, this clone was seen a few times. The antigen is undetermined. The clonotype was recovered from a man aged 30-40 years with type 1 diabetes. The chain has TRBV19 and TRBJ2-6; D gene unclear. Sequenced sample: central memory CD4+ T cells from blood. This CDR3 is CASSPHITGANVLTF. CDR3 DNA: TGTGCCAGTAGTCCCCACATAACTGGGGCCAACGTCCTGACTTTC.